The 5 T cell receptor beta chains below come from one sample, sequenced in a study of blood T cell repertoires in COVID-19. Assay used: immunoSEQ multiplex PCR; TCRdb lists only in-frame clones, some missing. The profile shows about 410,000 clones, around 91% of them singletons. Material for sequencing was PBMCs or T cells enriched from blood (not recorded which). The receptor source for this set is a man in his late teens or twenties who had recovered from COVID-19.

This clone was seen once. This chain connects TRBV9 to TRBJ2-7, with TRBD2 matching 11 bases. J gave up 10 bases and V 4 bases, and 22 bases lay outside the gene matches. CDR3 length: 18 amino acids. The germline CDR1 and CDR2 sequences are SGDLS and YYNGEE. CDR3 amino acids: CASSPRDRPGLAAGEQYF. CDR3 bases: TGTGCCAGCAGCCCTCGGGACAGGCCGGGACTAGCGGCCGGTGAACAGTACTTC.

The chain has TRBV5-1 and TRBJ2-3; TRBD2 matches 8 bases. The germline V gene encodes CDR1 SGHRS and CDR2 YFSETQ. The CDR3 contains 13 residues. Trimming removed 7 bases from V and 6 bases from J; junction bases left unmatched: 7. The CDR3: CASLPPGGDTQYF. CDR3 sequence (DNA): TGCGCCAGCCTCCCCCCGGGAGGGGATACGCAGTATTTT. The whole variable domain, filled in from reference TRBV5-1 and TRBJ2-3, reads KAGVTQTPRYLIKTRGQQVTLSCSPISGHRSVSWYQQTPGQGLQFLFEYFSETQRNKGNFPGRFSGRQFSNSRSEMNVSTLELGDSALYLCASLPPGGDTQYFGPGTRLTVL.

The rearrangement joins TRBV24-1 to TRBJ2-1; TRBD2 might be the D (6 bases). Looked up from germline, CDR1 is KGHDR and CDR2 is SFDVKD. The CDR3 runs to 15 residues. V lost 5 bases, J lost 8 bases, and 18 bases lay in between. In DNA form, the CDR3 reads TGTGCCACCAGTGTCACGCGGGTGGGGAGGCATGAGCAGTTCTTC. Its translation: CATSVTRVGRHEQFF.

The CDR3 nucleotides read TGTGCCAGTAGTATAGCTCTAGCGGGACCCTACGAGCAGTACTTC. It codes for CASSIALAGPYEQYF. The chain is built from TRBV19 and TRBJ2-7; 9 positions match TRBD2. CDR1 LNHDA and CDR2 SQIVND come from the germline V gene (reference sequence). V shed 1 base and J 2 bases; nucleotides not matched to a gene: 3. CDR3 length: 15 residues.

The chain recombines TRBV30 with TRBJ2-7; maybe TRBD1 (6 bases). Germline V gene lookup returns CDR1 GTSNPN and CDR2 SVGIG (reference sequence). The CDR3 is made up of 14 amino acids. Trimming left V 4 bases short and J 5 bases short, with 18 bases between. The CDR3 DNA follows: TGTGCCTGGACCTTGGGACACGGAGGCGACGAGCAGTACTTC. This codes for CAWTLGHGGDEQYF.